This T cell receptor (beta chain) emerged from a study of shared clonotypes between healthy human individuals. Splitting of each subset's genomic DNA was done evenly across several immunoSEQ plates. In the original processing: Quality scores were absent from the junction-only immunoSEQ sequences, so filtering differed. Clones were sequenced by immunoSEQ multiplex PCR, and TCRdb holds only the in-frame ones, with some missing. D and trimming come from the DNA, and the V and J calls and clone size come from that table. There are around 2.5 million clones in the sample; roughly 93% occur only once, and around 0.4% lies in the top ten. Only Caucasian adults living in Nashville, Tennessee served as donors. The CDR3 has 13 residues. Deletions cut 11 bases from V and 2 bases from J, with 16 bases between. Germline CDR1 reads MNHNS; CDR2 reads SASEGT.

The clonotype originates from a man younger than 35 in good health. Some clones in this sample may be carry-over from other donors' samples. Sequences were obtained from naive CD4+ T cells from PBMCs. The sample's subset: CD45RA+ positively selected. This chain connects TRBV6-1 to TRBJ2-7; a possible D gene is TRBD2 (6 bases). CDR3 bases: TGTGCCGGGGGGACCACCCCTCCCTACGAGCAGTACTTC. Translating it yields CAGGTTPPYEQYF.